This T cell receptor (beta chain) was recorded in a study of T cell repertoires in cytomegalovirus infection. General study findings and limits: HLA-C-restricted CMV-specific TCR beta clonotypes prevailed in the ex vivo response.

TCRdb re-called the reads with MiXCR, one entry per CDR3 protein. The repertoire consists of more than 250,000 distinct CDR3 sequences, with approximately 25% occurring once and the leading ten covering about an eighth. Only a few counts were recorded for this clonotype. Its antigen is currently unknown. The CDR3 runs to 14 residues. Deletions cut 6 bases from V and 10 bases from J, with 19 bases between. From germline, CDR1 is SGHTA and CDR2 FQGNSA. The TCR was taken from a human donor in good health (CMV status not recorded). Some clones in this sample may be carry-over from other donors' samples. The source material was cultured PBMCs, sampled from culture after CMV antigen stimulation. The V gene is TRBV7-2, the J gene TRBJ2-1, with D possibly TRBD1 on 5 matching bases. As DNA, the CDR3 is TGTGCCAGCAGTCCCGATGGACAACCCCGAGAGCAGTTCTTC. It encodes CASSPDGQPREQFF. The entire variable domain, with the rest obtained from reference TRBV7-2 and TRBJ2-1, is as follows: GAGVSQSPSNKVTEKGKDVELRCDPISGHTALYWYRQSLGQGLEFLIYFQGNSAPDKSGLPSDRFSAERTGGSVSTLTIQRTQQEDSAVYLCASSPDGQPREQFFGPGTRLTVL.